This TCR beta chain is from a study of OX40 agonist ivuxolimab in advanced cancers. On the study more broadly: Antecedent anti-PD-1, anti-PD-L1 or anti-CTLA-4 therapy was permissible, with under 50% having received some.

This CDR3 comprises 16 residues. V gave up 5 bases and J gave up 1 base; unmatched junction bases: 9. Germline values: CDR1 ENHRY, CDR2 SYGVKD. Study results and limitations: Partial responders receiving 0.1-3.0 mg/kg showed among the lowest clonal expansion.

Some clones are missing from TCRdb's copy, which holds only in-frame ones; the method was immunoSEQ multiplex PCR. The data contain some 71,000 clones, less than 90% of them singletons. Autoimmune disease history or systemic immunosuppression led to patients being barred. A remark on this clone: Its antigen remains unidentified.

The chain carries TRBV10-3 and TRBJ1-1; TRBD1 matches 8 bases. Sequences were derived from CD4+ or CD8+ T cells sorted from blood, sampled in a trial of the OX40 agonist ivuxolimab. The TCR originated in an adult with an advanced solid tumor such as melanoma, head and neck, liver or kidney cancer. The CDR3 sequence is CAISNNRGGRNTEAFF. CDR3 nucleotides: TGTGCCATCAGTAACAACAGGGGGGGTAGGAACACTGAAGCTTTCTTT.